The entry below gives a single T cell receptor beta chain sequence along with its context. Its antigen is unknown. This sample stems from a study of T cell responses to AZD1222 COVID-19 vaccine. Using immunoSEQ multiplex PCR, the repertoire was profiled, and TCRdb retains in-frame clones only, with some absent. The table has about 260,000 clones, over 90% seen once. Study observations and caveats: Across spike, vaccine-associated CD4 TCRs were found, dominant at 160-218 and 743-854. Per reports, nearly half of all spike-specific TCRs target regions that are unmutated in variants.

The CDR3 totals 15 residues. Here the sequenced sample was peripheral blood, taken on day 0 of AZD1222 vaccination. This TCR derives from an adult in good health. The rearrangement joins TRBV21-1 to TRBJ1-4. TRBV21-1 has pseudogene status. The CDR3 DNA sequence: TGTGCCAGCAGCAAAGTGCGGGGGGCGGACGAAAAACTGTTTTTT. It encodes CASSKVRGADEKLFF.